One and the same sample provided the 24 T cell receptor beta chains below, sequenced in a study of cytomegalovirus exposure and HLA in healthy donors. PCR employed 60 Vbeta and 13 Jbeta primers. Only in-frame clones appear in the TCRdb table, and some are missing; sequencing was by immunoSEQ multiplex PCR. The sample table sets out 40,000 to 50,000 clones. Sequenced sample: PBMCs. The origin of the receptors is a man aged 30-40 years in good health and CMV-seronegative.

The chain employs TRBV4-1 and TRBJ2-3, with 10 nucleotides matching TRBD2. V was clipped by 2 bases and J by 4 bases; unmatched bases: 6. Per germline, CDR1 MGHRA and CDR2 YSYEKL. The length of the CDR3 is 16 residues. The CDR3 DNA follows: TGCGCCAGCAGCCAATCGCTAGCGGGAGCTCCAGATACGCAGTATTTT. Translating it yields CASSQSLAGAPDTQYF.

V gene TRBV29-1 combines with J gene TRBJ1-2, with 9 bases aligning to TRBD1. The CDR3 totals 15 residues. Trimming removed 3 bases from V and 0 bases from J; junction bases left unmatched: 5. Germline V lookup: CDR1 SQVTM, CDR2 ANQGSEA. For the CDR3, the DNA is TGCAGCGTTGACCGACAGGGGGTAACTAACTATGGCTACACCTTC. The encoded protein is CSVDRQGVTNYGYTF.

The CDR3 sequence is CASSYRGTYEQYF. The CDR3 nucleotides read TGTGCCAGCAGTTACAGGGGTACCTACGAGCAGTACTTC. The chain has TRBV14 and TRBJ2-7, with 7 bases lining up with TRBD1. Germline V gene lookup returns CDR1 SGHDN and CDR2 FVKESK. The CDR3 is 13 residues long. Trimming removed 6 bases from V and 2 bases from J; junction bases left unmatched: 4.

This chain uses TRBV5-4 with TRBJ1-1; 7 bases align to TRBD1. The CDR3 is 12 amino acids. CDR1 is SGHNT and CDR2 is YYREEE in the germline V gene (reference sequence). The V and J ends lost 0 bases and 8 bases, in that order; junction bases with no gene match: 1. The CDR3 sequence is CASSLETGEAFF. In DNA form, the CDR3 reads TGTGCCAGCAGCTTGGAGACAGGGGAAGCTTTCTTT.

This chain links TRBV30 with TRBJ1-1; TRBD1 agrees at 8 bases. Trimming took 1 base from V and 5 from J; bases not matched to a gene: 3. The CDR3 is made up of 13 amino acids. Per germline, CDR1 GTSNPN and CDR2 SVGIG (reference sequence). CDR3 in DNA: TGTGCCTGGAGTGAAACAGGGGGGACTGAAGCTTTCTTT. Translating it yields CAWSETGGTEAFF.

The rearrangement joins TRBV6-5 to TRBJ2-5; D remains unclear. Trimming removed 3 bases at V and 5 bases at J, with 13 bases between. The length of the CDR3 is 14 residues. Germline assignment: CDR1 MNHEY and CDR2 SVGAGI. The CDR3 protein is CASSYSRVVETQYF. The CDR3 DNA is TGTGCCAGCAGTTATTCCCGAGTCGTGGAGACCCAGTACTTC.

The chain couples TRBV5-1 to TRBJ2-7, with 9 bases lining up with TRBD1. Germline loops: CDR1 SGHRS, CDR2 YFSETQ. The CDR3 has 13 residues. V dropped 7 bases and J dropped 2; count of bases not matched to a gene: 4. Here the CDR3 DNA reads TGCGCCAGCGGCAGGACAGGGGCCTACGAGCAGTACTTC. Its translation is CASGRTGAYEQYF.

The rearrangement uses TRBV14 and TRBJ1-3; no reliable D call. The ends were cut back, 1 base at V and 0 bases at J, with 10 bases in the middle. CDR3 length equals 16 residues. Germline CDR1 reads SGHDN; CDR2 reads FVKESK. CDR3 sequence reads: CASSQARHYSGNTIYF. CDR3 sequence (DNA): TGTGCCAGCAGCCAAGCCCGACATTACTCTGGAAACACCATATATTTT.

The V call is TRBV6-6, the J call TRBJ1-5; D may be TRBD1 (5 bases). The CDR3 runs to 14 residues. Germline assignment: CDR1 MNHNY and CDR2 SVGAGI (reference sequence). V was cut by 6 bases and J by 0 bases, with 9 bases left in between. CDR3 protein: CASSKTASNQPQHF. The CDR3 DNA reads TGTGCCAGCAGCAAGACAGCTAGCAATCAGCCCCAGCATTTT.

This chain links TRBV7-2 with TRBJ1-6, with D possibly matching TRBD1 (5 bases). The V end lost 4 bases, the J end lost 4 bases, and 8 bases lay between the germline ends. The CDR3 length is 14 residues. Per the germline V gene, CDR1 is SGHTA and CDR2 is FQGNSA. The CDR3 DNA sequence: TGTGCCAGCAGCTCCCAGGGTTATAATTCACCCCTCCACTTT. Its protein product is CASSSQGYNSPLHF.

The chain couples TRBV19 to TRBJ1-2, with D perhaps matching TRBD1 (5 bases). Trimming stripped 7 bases from V and 5 bases from J, with 17 bases between. The CDR3 loop spans 14 amino acids. Germline V gives CDR1 LNHDA, CDR2 SQIVND (reference sequence). As DNA, the CDR3 is TGTGCCAGTAACAACCGAGGGGAGGGGTATGGCTACACCTTC. As protein: CASNNRGEGYGYTF.

V and J are TRBV6-5 and TRBJ2-5; 7 positions match TRBD1. The CDR3 is 15 amino acids. Germline lookup yields CDR1 MNHEY and CDR2 SVGAGI. V lost 5 bases and J lost 5; bases outside the gene matches: 11. The CDR3 spells CASSPGQITGETQYF. In DNA, the CDR3 is TGTGCCAGCAGTCCGGGACAGATAACAGGGGAGACCCAGTACTTC.

This rearrangement joins TRBV5-1 to TRBJ1-2, with a tentative D call TRBD1 (6 bases). The germline gives CDR1 SGHRS, CDR2 YFSETQ. The V end lost 4 bases, the J end lost 8 bases, and 18 bases lay between the germline ends. This CDR3 has 14 residues. DNA for the CDR3: TGCGCCAGCAGCCCAGGGGACCCCTCGGAGGGCTACACCTTC. Protein product: CASSPGDPSEGYTF. The full variable domain, completed using reference TRBV5-1 and TRBJ1-2, is KAGVTQTPRYLIKTRGQQVTLSCSPISGHRSVSWYQQTPGQGLQFLFEYFSETQRNKGNFPGRFSGRQFSNSRSEMNVSTLELGDSALYLCASSPGDPSEGYTFGSGTRLTVV.

The chain employs TRBV5-1 and TRBJ2-1; a possible D gene is TRBD1 (5 bases). Germline V CDR1 and CDR2: SGHRS, YFSETQ. The V gene lost 1 base and the J gene lost 4 bases, with 9 bases spanning the gap. The CDR3 consists of 14 residues. The CDR3 sequence: CASSLMDTYNEQFF. The CDR3 DNA reads as TGCGCCAGCAGCTTGATGGACACGTACAATGAGCAGTTCTTC.

The V call is TRBV4-1, the J call TRBJ2-7; 8 nucleotides agree with TRBD1. CDR1 and CDR2 from the germline V gene are MGHRA and YSYEKL. CDR3 length: 15 residues. The ends lost 3 bases at V and 1 base at J; junction bases unmatched: 5. CDR3 DNA: TGCGCCAGCAGCCAGAGGGACAGGCCTTCCTACGAGCAGTACTTC. Translation: CASSQRDRPSYEQYF.

The chain uses TRBV2 and TRBJ2-7; D is possibly TRBD2 (5 bases). Germline loops: CDR1 SNHLY, CDR2 FYNNEI. CDR3 length: 13 residues. V lost 8 bases and J 1 base, leaving 12 bases between the germline ends. Here the CDR3 DNA reads TGTGCCAGCTACGGACTTGTTTCCTACGAGCAGTACTTC. Translated, it gives CASYGLVSYEQYF.

The rearrangement uses TRBV4-3 and TRBJ1-1; the D is unclear. The CDR3 spans 14 residues. V shed 4 bases and J shed 1 base, with 10 bases lying between them. Germline loops: CDR1 LGHNA, CDR2 YSLEER. CDR3 region: CASSPGIRNTEAFF. The CDR3 DNA reads as TGCGCCAGCAGCCCGGGGATAAGGAACACTGAAGCTTTCTTT.

The chain carries TRBV18 and TRBJ2-2; D remains unclear. CDR3 size: 15 residues. The V end lost 5 bases, the J end lost 1 base, and 11 bases lay between the germline ends. Germline CDR1 and CDR2: KGHSH and LQKENI. The CDR3, as DNA: TGTGCCAGCTCATTTTTGACACTGAACACCGGGGAGCTGTTTTTT. Residues: CASSFLTLNTGELFF.

V gene TRBV5-4 combines with J gene TRBJ1-3; no reliable D call. Trimming removed 0 bases at V and 0 bases at J, with 10 bases between. CDR1 SGHNT and CDR2 YYREEE come from the germline V gene (reference sequence). This CDR3 has 16 amino acids. The CDR3: CASSLAGHSSGNTIYF. CDR3 coding DNA: TGTGCCAGCAGCTTGGCCGGTCACAGCTCTGGAAACACCATATATTTT.

The chain carries TRBV28 and TRBJ1-5, with D uncertain. V was clipped by 7 bases and J by 0 bases, with 13 bases between them. Germline V gene data show CDR1 as MDHEN and CDR2 as SYDVKM. The CDR3 extends over 15 amino acids. CDR3 nucleotides: TGTGCCAGCACCTCGGCGGGATATAGCAATCAGCCCCAGCATTTT. Protein sequence: CASTSAGYSNQPQHF.

The V and J genes are TRBV4-3 and TRBJ2-7; TRBD2 might be the D (6 bases). The CDR3 has 15 amino acids. Trimming cost V 0 bases and J 3 bases, with 12 bases left between them. CDR1 LGHNA and CDR2 YSLEER come from the germline V gene. The CDR3 sequence: CASSQDLGRIYEQYF. As DNA, the CDR3 is TGCGCCAGCAGCCAAGATCTCGGGAGAATCTACGAGCAGTACTTC.

This sequence joins TRBV5-4 and TRBJ2-5; 9 bases are shared with TRBD2. The CDR3 is made up of 15 amino acids. The trim removed 4 bases at V and 2 bases at J, leaving 6 bases unmatched. Germline CDR1 reads SGHNT; CDR2 reads YYREEE (reference sequence). In DNA form, the CDR3 reads TGTGCCAGCAGCCGGAGCGGGAGGCTTCAAGAGACCCAGTACTTC. The encoded protein is CASSRSGRLQETQYF.

The genes are TRBV4-3 and TRBJ1-1; D ambiguous. Trimming cost V 1 base and J 4 bases, with 16 bases left between them. This CDR3 region has 16 residues. Per germline, CDR1 LGHNA and CDR2 YSLEER. The DNA for the CDR3 is TGCGCCAGCAGCCAAGGACCTGGTTCCGGGAGCACTGAAGCTTTCTTT. The encoded protein is CASSQGPGSGSTEAFF.

V and J are TRBV4-3 and TRBJ1-2, with D possibly matching TRBD1 (6 bases). V lost 5 bases and J lost 5, with 18 bases in between. The CDR3 is made up of 15 amino acids. The germline gives CDR1 LGHNA, CDR2 YSLEER. The CDR3 protein is CASSASPGARYGYTF. DNA for the CDR3: TGCGCCAGCAGCGCCTCCCCAGGGGCGAGATATGGCTACACCTTC.